This TCR beta chain was profiled in a study of blood T cell repertoires in COVID-19. Background on the study: The samples span acute and convalescent COVID-19 from the United States, Italy and Spain. Sample material is recorded as cDNA or gDNA derived from T cells, B-cell-depleted T cells, or PBMCs.

Original methodology: Nucleated cell number was recorded as an estimate derived from reference gene primer amplification. The table came from immunoSEQ multiplex PCR; TCRdb's copy has only in-frame clones and leaves some out. That table supplies the V and J calls and clone size; D and trimming were determined from the DNA. The sample contains 150,000 to 250,000 clones, almost 85% of which appear only once. The CDR3 is 14 residues long. Trimming took off 1 base at V and 5 bases at J, with 13 bases between the two ends. CDR1 and CDR2 (germline): SGHDT, YYEEEE. J is TRBJ2-7 and V is TRBV5-6, with D tentatively TRBD1 (6 bases). The sequenced sample was peripheral blood. This sequence originates from a human donor with acute or convalescent COVID-19. The donor label of this sample is uncertain. DNA for the CDR3: TGTGCCAGCAGCTTGTTTCAGGGGCTGCACGAGCAGTACTTC. This translates into CASSLFQGLHEQYF.